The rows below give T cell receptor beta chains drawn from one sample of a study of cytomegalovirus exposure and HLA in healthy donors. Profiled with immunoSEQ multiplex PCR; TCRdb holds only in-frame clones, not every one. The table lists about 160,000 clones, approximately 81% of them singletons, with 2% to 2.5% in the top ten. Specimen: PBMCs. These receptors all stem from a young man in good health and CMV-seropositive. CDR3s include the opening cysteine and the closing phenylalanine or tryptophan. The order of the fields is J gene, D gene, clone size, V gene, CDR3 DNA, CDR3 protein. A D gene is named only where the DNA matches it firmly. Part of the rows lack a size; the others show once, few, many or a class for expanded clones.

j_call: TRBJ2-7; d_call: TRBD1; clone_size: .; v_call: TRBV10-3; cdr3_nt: TGTGCCATCAGCCCGACAGGGGCGCTCTCCTACGAGCAGTGCTTC; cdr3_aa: CAISPTGALSYEQCF
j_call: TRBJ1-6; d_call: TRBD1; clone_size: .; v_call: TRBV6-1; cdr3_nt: TGTGCCAACGGGGGACAGGAAGATAATTCACCCCTCCACTTT; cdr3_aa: CANGGQEDNSPLHF
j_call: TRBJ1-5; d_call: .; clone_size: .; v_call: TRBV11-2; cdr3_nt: TGTGCCAGCAGCTTAGGGTCTTTGGGACACACGAGTCGAAATCAGCCCCAGCATTTT; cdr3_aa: CASSLGSLGHTSRNQPQHF
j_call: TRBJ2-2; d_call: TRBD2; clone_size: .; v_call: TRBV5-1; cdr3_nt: TGCGCCAGCAGCGTCACCCCGGGACTAAACACCGGGGAGCTGTTTTTT; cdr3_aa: CASSVTPGLNTGELFF
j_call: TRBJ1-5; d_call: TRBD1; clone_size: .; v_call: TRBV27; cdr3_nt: TGTGCCAGCAGTACCGGACAGGTGGTCGGCAATCAGCCCCAGCATTTT; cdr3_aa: CASSTGQVVGNQPQHF
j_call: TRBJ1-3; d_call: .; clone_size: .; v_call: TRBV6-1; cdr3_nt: TGTGCCTGCAGCGAGGGATCTGGAAACACCATATATTTT; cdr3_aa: CACSEGSGNTIYF
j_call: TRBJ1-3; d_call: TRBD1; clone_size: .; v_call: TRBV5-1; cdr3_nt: TGCGCCAGCAGCCCCGGGACAGGGGGAGCTGGAAACACCATATATTTT; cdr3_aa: CASSPGTGGAGNTIYF
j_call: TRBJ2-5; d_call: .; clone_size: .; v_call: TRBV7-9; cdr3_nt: TGTGCCAGCAGCTTAGACCGGGAGACCCAGTACTTC; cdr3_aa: CASSLDRETQYF
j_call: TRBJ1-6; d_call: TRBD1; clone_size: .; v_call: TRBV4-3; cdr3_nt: TGCGCCAGCAGCCAAGAATCGTCAGGGGGTTATTCACCCCTCCACTTT; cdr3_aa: CASSQESSGGYSPLHF
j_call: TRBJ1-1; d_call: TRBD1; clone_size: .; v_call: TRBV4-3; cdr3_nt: TGCGCCAGCAGCCGAGAACACAGGGGGCGGGGGAACACTGAAGCTTTCTTT; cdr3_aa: CASSREHRGRGNTEAFF
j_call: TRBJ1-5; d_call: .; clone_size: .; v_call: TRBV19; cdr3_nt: TGTGCCAGTAGTGGGGCGCTGGCCGGCTCCATATCTACTCGCAATCAGCCCCAGCATTTT; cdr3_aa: CASSGALAGSISTRNQPQHF
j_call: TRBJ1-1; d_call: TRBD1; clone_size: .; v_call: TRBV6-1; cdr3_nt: TGTGCCAGCAGTGAAGAATTGGCAGGGGGCACTGAAGCTTTCTTT; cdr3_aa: CASSEELAGGTEAFF
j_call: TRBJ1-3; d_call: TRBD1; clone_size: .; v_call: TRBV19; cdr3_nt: TGTGCCAGTAGTGACAGGGGACCTGGAAACACCATATATTTT; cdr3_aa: CASSDRGPGNTIYF
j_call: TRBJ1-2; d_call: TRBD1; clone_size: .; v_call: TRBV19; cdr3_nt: TGTGCCAGTAGTATTGAGGGCGCCAGGGGGGATGGCTACACCTTC; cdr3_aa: CASSIEGARGDGYTF
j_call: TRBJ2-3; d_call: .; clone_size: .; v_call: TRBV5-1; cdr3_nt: TGCGCCAGCAGCTTGGGCCCCGGGGATACGCAGTATTTT; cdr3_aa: CASSLGPGDTQYF
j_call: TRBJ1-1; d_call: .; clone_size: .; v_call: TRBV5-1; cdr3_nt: TGCGCCAGCAGCTTGGAAGGGCGGCACGGAGGGGAAGCTTTCTTT; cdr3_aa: CASSLEGRHGGEAFF
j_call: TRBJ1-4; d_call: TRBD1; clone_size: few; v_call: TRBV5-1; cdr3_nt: TGCGCCAGCAGCCCTGGACAGGGGGGGGAAAAACTGTTTTTT; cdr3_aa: CASSPGQGGEKLFF
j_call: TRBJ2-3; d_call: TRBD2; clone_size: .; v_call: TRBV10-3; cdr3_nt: TGTGCCATCGGGACGGGGGGGACAGATACGCAGTATTTT; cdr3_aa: CAIGTGGTDTQYF
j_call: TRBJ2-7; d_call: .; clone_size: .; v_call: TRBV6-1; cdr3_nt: TGTGCCAGCAGTGACCAGCCCCCACGGGCGAGGGCGACCTACGAGCAGTACTTC; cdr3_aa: CASSDQPPRARATYEQYF
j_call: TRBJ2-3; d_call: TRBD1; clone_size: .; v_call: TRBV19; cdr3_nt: TGTGCCAGTAGTATAGGGATCCTTCGACAGGGCCATACGCAGTATTTT; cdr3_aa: CASSIGILRQGHTQYF
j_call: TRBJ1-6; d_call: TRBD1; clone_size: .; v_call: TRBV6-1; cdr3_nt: TGTGCCAGCAGTGAAGCTTCGACAGGGTCGATTTCACCCCTCCACTTT; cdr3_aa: CASSEASTGSISPLHF
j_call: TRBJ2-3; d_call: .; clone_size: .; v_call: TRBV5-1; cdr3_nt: TGCGCCAGCAGCTTGGTCGGGGAAAGCACAGATACGCAGTATTTT; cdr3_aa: CASSLVGESTDTQYF
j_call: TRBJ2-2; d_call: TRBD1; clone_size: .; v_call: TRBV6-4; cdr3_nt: TGTGCCAGCAGTGAGAGAGGGGGCGGCACCGGGGAGCTGTTTTTT; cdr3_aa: CASSERGGGTGELFF
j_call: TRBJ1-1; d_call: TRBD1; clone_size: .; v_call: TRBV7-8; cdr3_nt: TGTGCCAGCAGCTTCGGACAGGGAGAGGCTGAAGCTTTCTTT; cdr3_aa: CASSFGQGEAEAFF
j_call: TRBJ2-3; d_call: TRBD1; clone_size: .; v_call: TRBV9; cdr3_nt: TGTGCCAGCAGCGGGACAGGGAGCACAGATACGCAGTATTTT; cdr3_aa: CASSGTGSTDTQYF
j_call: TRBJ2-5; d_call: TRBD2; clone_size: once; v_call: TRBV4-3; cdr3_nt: TGCGCCAGCAGCCAAGGGACTAGTGGTTTGGAGACCCAGTACTTC; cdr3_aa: CASSQGTSGLETQYF
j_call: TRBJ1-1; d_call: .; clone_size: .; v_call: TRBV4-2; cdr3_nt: TGTGCCAGCAGCCAAGGACTATTAGGTACGGTGAACACTGAAGCTTTCTTT; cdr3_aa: CASSQGLLGTVNTEAFF